The 32 T cell receptor beta chains given below trace back to one sample, sequenced in a study of human T cells and chemical hapten exposure. Time point indicated: patch test 1, 2 weeks after DPC sensitization. As for treatment: therapeutic diphenylcyclopropenone sensitization with weekly scalp DPC. MiXCR was run by TCRdb on the RACE reads, yielding one entry per CDR3 protein. The sample consists of just over 80,000 distinct CDR3 sequences, over 8.5% of them appearing once. The sequenced sample was whole blood, obtained in connection with sensitization to the hapten diphenylcyclopropenone (DPC). Receptors were obtained from a woman aged 45-65 years with alopecia areata. Some clones in this sample may be carry-over from other donors' samples.

As DNA, the CDR3 is TGCAGTGCTAGAGACATCTCCAGTCCGAACACTGAAGCTTTCTTT. This encodes CSARDISSPNTEAFF. The chain uses TRBV20-1 and TRBJ1-1; D is unclear. Germline assignment: CDR1 DFQATT and CDR2 SNEGSKA (reference sequence). CDR3 size: 15 residues. V lost 0 bases and J 1 base, leaving 12 bases between the germline ends.

In its sample, this clonotype was seen many times. This chain uses TRBV7-6 with TRBJ2-2, with D uncertain. V was pared by 2 bases and J by 0 bases, with 4 bases between. Per germline, CDR1 SGHVS and CDR2 FNYEAQ. The CDR3 consists of 14 residues. CDR3 region: CASSLWSNTGELFF. The CDR3 region has the DNA TGTGCCAGCAGCTTATGGTCGAACACCGGGGAGCTGTTTTTT.

The J gene is TRBJ2-7, the V gene TRBV20-1; 8 bases fit TRBD1. The CDR3 runs 13 residues. Germline trimming cut 6 bases from V and 3 bases from J; bases unmatched to any gene: 7. CDR1 is DFQATT, CDR2 SNEGSKA, per germline (reference sequence). The CDR3 reads CSAKTGVGYEQYF. In DNA, the CDR3 is TGCAGTGCCAAGACAGGGGTAGGCTACGAGCAGTACTTC.

The rearrangement joins TRBV28 to TRBJ2-7; TRBD2 aligns across 8 bases. From germline, CDR1 is MDHEN and CDR2 SYDVKM. The CDR3 length is 12 residues. V shed 3 bases and J 6 bases; nucleotides not matched to a gene: 1. CDR3 region: CASSLGLGEQYF. The CDR3 DNA reads TGTGCCAGCAGTTTGGGACTAGGCGAGCAGTACTTC. Filled out from reference TRBV28 and TRBJ2-7, the complete variable domain reads DVKVTQSSRYLVKRTGEKVFLECVQDMDHENMFWYRQDPGLGLRLIYFSYDVKMKEKGDIPEGYSVSREKKERFSLILESASTNQTSMYLCASSLGLGEQYFGPGTRLTVT.

This clonotype was seen ten or more times. V usage is TRBV20-1 and J usage is TRBJ2-7, with TRBD1 matching over 12 bases. With 0 bases clipped from V and 3 bases from J, the junction kept 12 bases outside the gene matches. The CDR3 contains 18 residues. Germline-derived CDR1 and CDR2 are DFQATT and SNEGSKA (reference sequence). The DNA for the CDR3 is TGCAGTGCTAGAGATCGGGACAGGGGGCTATTCCCCCTCTACGAGCAGTACTTC. Translation: CSARDRDRGLFPLYEQYF.

This clonotype was counted between two and nine times. The chain couples TRBV7-2 to TRBJ2-1, with TRBD2 as a possible D gene (6 bases). CDR1 and CDR2 from the germline V gene are SGHTA and FQGNSA. Trimming removed 3 bases from V and 9 bases from J, with 12 bases in between. The CDR3 runs 13 residues. CDR3 protein: CASSFERAREQFF. The CDR3 DNA is TGTGCCAGCAGCTTTGAGCGGGCACGTGAGCAGTTCTTC.

This clonotype has at least ten counts. V gene TRBV28 combines with J gene TRBJ2-7, with TRBD2 matching over 12 bases. J was trimmed by 3 bases and V by 5 bases; bases with no gene match: 17. The CDR3 is 19 amino acids. Per germline, CDR1 MDHEN and CDR2 SYDVKM. The CDR3 here is CASSLQGASGRADVYEQYF. As DNA, the CDR3 is TGTGCCAGCAGTCTACAGGGGGCTAGCGGGAGGGCCGACGTCTACGAGCAGTACTTC.

This clonotype was found a few times. The CDR3 nucleotides are TGTGCCAGCAGCCAGGAGCGAGGGTGGGAGCTGTTTTTT. Protein: CASSQERGWELFF. The V gene is TRBV3-1, the J gene TRBJ2-2, with a weak D call TRBD2 (5 bases). V was clipped by 3 bases and J by 9 bases, with 11 bases between them. This CDR3 is 13 amino acids long. The germline V gene has CDR1 LGHDT and CDR2 YNNKEL (reference sequence).

This clonotype was recorded a few times. This rearrangement joins TRBV25-1 to TRBJ1-3; TRBD1 aligns across 8 bases. The CDR3 loop spans 15 amino acids. J was trimmed by 4 bases and V by 5 bases; bases with no gene match: 7. Germline V gene data show CDR1 as MGHDK and CDR2 as SYGVNS. The CDR3 DNA is TGTGCCAGCAGTAGCGACAGGGGAGTCGGAAACACCATATATTTT. Its translation: CASSSDRGVGNTIYF.

This clonotype was seen repeatedly, ten times or more. The rearrangement joins TRBV20-1 to TRBJ1-1; a weak D match, TRBD1 (6 bases). The germline CDR1 and CDR2 sequences are DFQATT and SNEGSKA (reference sequence). This CDR3 is 14 amino acids long. V was cut by 0 bases and J by 1 base, with 9 bases left in between. The CDR3 region has the DNA TGCAGTGCTAGAGAAGGGGGGCGGAACACTGAAGCTTTCTTT. This sequence encodes CSAREGGRNTEAFF.

On this clonotype itself: The junction departs from the called germline gene at one end, perhaps through a read error. J is TRBJ2-3 and V is TRBV7-9, with 7 bases that match TRBD1. The CDR3 totals 15 residues. Germline CDR1 reads SEHNR; CDR2 reads FQNEAQ (reference sequence). The CDR3 region is CSIREARGYADTQYF. The CDR3 bases are TGCTCCATCCGAGAGGCCAGGGGGTACGCAGATACGCAGTATTTT.

The V and J genes are TRBV28 and TRBJ1-1; D gene uncertain. The CDR3 spans 12 residues. The V gene's germline CDR1 is MDHEN and CDR2 SYDVKM. The V gene lost 4 bases and the J gene lost 8 bases, with 11 bases spanning the gap. CDR3 residues: CASSSVRREAFF. For the CDR3, the DNA is TGTGCCAGCAGTTCGGTCCGAAGGGAAGCTTTCTTT.

In its sample, this clonotype was seen many times. The chain couples TRBV18 to TRBJ1-1; 10 nucleotides match TRBD1. V lost 5 bases to trimming and J lost 4 bases; unmatched junction nucleotides: 4. Germline V gene sequence: CDR1 KGHSH, CDR2 LQKENI. This CDR3 comprises 14 residues. The CDR3 loop reads CASSGDRGVTEAFF. CDR3 DNA sequence: TGTGCCAGCTCAGGGGACAGGGGAGTCACTGAAGCTTTCTTT.

The gene calls are TRBV30 and TRBJ2-7, with a tentative D call TRBD1 (6 bases). Between the trimmed V and J ends, which lost 5 bases and 0 bases, there was a span of 14 bases. The CDR3 sequence is 14 residues long. Germline V lookup: CDR1 GTSNPN, CDR2 SVGIG (reference sequence). The CDR3 DNA follows: TGTGCCTGGGGGGGCCGGAAGAGCTCCTACGAGCAGTACTTC. The encoded protein is CAWGGRKSSYEQYF.

V usage is TRBV2 and J usage is TRBJ2-1; no definite D call. V gave up 2 bases and J gave up 1 base, with 9 bases separating them. CDR1 and CDR2 (germline): SNHLY, FYNNEI. The CDR3 contains 15 residues. CDR3 bases: TGTGCCAGCAGTGAATTCAGGCGATCCTACAATGAGCAGTTCTTC. Translating gives CASSEFRRSYNEQFF.

Concerning this clonotype: A much larger clone lies one base from this, so it may be a read error. This sequence joins TRBV7-8 and TRBJ2-3, with no clear D. CDR1 SGHVS and CDR2 FQNEAQ come from the germline V gene. This CDR3 contains 13 residues. The CDR3 spells CAGSDRLIDTQYF. Written as DNA, the CDR3 is TGTGCCGGCAGCGACCGTCTTATCGATACGCAGTATTTT.

This clonotype was recorded at least ten times. This chain links TRBV27 with TRBJ1-1; no clear D. The CDR3 is 13 amino acids. Germline CDR1 and CDR2: MNHEY and SMNVEV (reference sequence). The V end was cut by 4 bases, the J end by 7 bases, with 13 bases between. CDR3 DNA: TGTGCCAGCAGTTATATTGGGCCCGGTGAAGCTTTCTTT. Its protein product is CASSYIGPGEAFF.

The chain uses TRBV12-3 or TRBV12-4 and TRBJ1-1; 9 bases are a match to TRBD1. The V segment lost 6 bases and the J segment 4 bases; nucleotides outside the gene matches: 3. The CDR3 runs to 13 residues. In DNA form, the CDR3 reads TGTGCCAGCAGAAGACAGGGGGGCACTGAAGCTTTCTTT. This translates into CASRRQGGTEAFF.

The chain has TRBV10-1 and TRBJ1-5, with 10 bases identical to TRBD1. Germline CDR1 WNHNN, CDR2 SYGVQD (reference sequence). The V and J ends lost 4 bases and 5 bases, in that order; junction bases with no gene match: 2. This CDR3 has 14 residues. CDR3 residues: CASSVGTGDQPQHF. Written as DNA, the CDR3 is TGCGCCAGCAGTGTAGGGACAGGGGATCAGCCCCAGCATTTT.

The sample holds many counts of this clonotype. The V gene is TRBV12-3 or TRBV12-4, the J gene TRBJ2-7, with TRBD2 matching 9 bases. The ends lost 6 bases at V and 3 bases at J; junction bases unmatched: 9. The CDR3 consists of 15 residues. The CDR3: CASSPRRRGGYEQYF. The CDR3, as DNA: TGTGCCAGCAGCCCCAGGAGGCGGGGGGGCTACGAGCAGTACTTC.

The V and J genes are TRBV29-1 and TRBJ2-1; 14 bases fit TRBD2. V lost 4 bases, J lost 9 bases, and 14 bases stayed unmatched. Germline lookup yields CDR1 SQVTM and CDR2 ANQGSEA. The CDR3 extends over 17 amino acids. In DNA form, the CDR3 reads TGCAGCGTTGCCGTACCGACTAGCGGGAGGGCCTTCGGTGAGCAGTTCTTC. Encoded protein: CSVAVPTSGRAFGEQFF.

This clonotype has more than one count but fewer than ten. V and J are TRBV27 and TRBJ2-5; 10 positions agree with TRBD2. J gave up 0 bases and V 8 bases, and 3 bases lay outside the gene matches. The CDR3 consists of 14 residues. Germline V gene lookup returns CDR1 MNHEY and CDR2 SMNVEV (reference sequence). CDR3 amino acids: CASRLAGNQETQYF. The CDR3 region has the DNA TGTGCCAGCCGACTAGCGGGCAACCAAGAGACCCAGTACTTC.

This clonotype was observed at least ten times. The CDR3 DNA sequence: TGTGCCTCCTACAGTCGGACAGCCATCCCGGAGACCCAGTACTTC. As protein: CASYSRTAIPETQYF. This chain links TRBV12-3 or TRBV12-4 with TRBJ2-5, with D maybe TRBD1 (6 bases). This CDR3 is 15 amino acids long. V was cut by 11 bases and J by 5 bases, with 24 bases left in between.

In its sample, this clonotype was seen many times. The CDR3 DNA reads as TGTGCCAGCATCCCCAGGGTGGGGAACACTGAAGCTTTCTTT. This sequence encodes CASIPRVGNTEAFF. The chain carries TRBV27 and TRBJ1-1, with TRBD1 as a possible D gene (5 bases). The V end was cut by 7 bases, the J end by 1 base, with 13 bases between. The CDR3 length is 14 residues. The germline gives CDR1 MNHEY, CDR2 SMNVEV (reference sequence).

This clonotype appeared a few times. In DNA form, the CDR3 reads TGTGCCAGCAGCTTAGAGGCTACTAGCGGGGAGACCCAGTACTTC. It is translated as CASSLEATSGETQYF. The chain joins TRBV7-6 to TRBJ2-5; 9 positions agree with TRBD2. CDR1 and CDR2 from the germline V gene are SGHVS and FNYEAQ. The CDR3 has 15 residues. V trimming: 1 base; J trimming: 5 bases; junction bases outside the gene matches: 5.

A few counts support this clonotype. The rearrangement joins TRBV20-1 to TRBJ2-2; either TRBD1 or TRBD2 may supply D (5 bases each). The CDR3 is 13 amino acids. The V gene lost 3 bases and the J gene lost 9 bases, with 14 bases spanning the gap. Germline lookup yields CDR1 DFQATT and CDR2 SNEGSKA (reference sequence). The CDR3 here is CSARGDRAWELFF. The CDR3 DNA reads TGCAGTGCTAGGGGAGACAGAGCCTGGGAGCTGTTTTTT.

This clonotype was seen repeatedly, ten times or more. This chain uses TRBV3-1 with TRBJ2-7; D remains ambiguous. This CDR3 has 12 amino acids. V lost 1 base and J 6 bases, leaving 7 bases between the germline ends. Germline assignment: CDR1 LGHDT and CDR2 YNNKEL (reference sequence). The CDR3 bases are TGTGCCAGCAGCCAAGCCGACCGCGAGCAGTACTTC. Translating gives CASSQADREQYF.

This clonotype was seen many times. Sequence at one end of the junction differs from germline and may be a read error. This sequence joins TRBV7-7 and TRBJ2-3; 7 bases are a match to TRBD2. Germline CDR1 reads SSHAT; CDR2 reads FNYEAQ (reference sequence). The CDR3 is 15 residues long. CDR3 sequence (DNA): TGTGCTAGCAGCTCGAGCGGGGCTAGCACAGATACGCAGTATTTT. Amino acid sequence: CASSSSGASTDTQYF.

This clonotype was counted a few times. The chain links TRBV7-9 to TRBJ2-1; D may be TRBD2 (5 bases). Germline V lookup: CDR1 SEHNR, CDR2 FQNEAQ (reference sequence). V was trimmed by 3 bases and J by 6 bases, leaving 9 bases between them. The CDR3 sequence is 13 residues long. CDR3 sequence: CASSLDWANEQFF. CDR3 DNA: TGTGCCAGCAGCTTGGACTGGGCCAATGAGCAGTTCTTC.

This clonotype was observed many times. The chain couples TRBV18 to TRBJ1-2; tentatively, D is TRBD1 (6 bases). The V end lost 5 bases, the J end lost 4 bases, and 14 bases lay between the germline ends. This CDR3 has 14 residues. Germline assignment: CDR1 KGHSH and CDR2 LQKENI. CDR3 in amino acids: CASSATGFSYGYTF. In DNA form, the CDR3 reads TGTGCCAGCTCAGCAACAGGGTTCAGCTATGGCTACACCTTC.

This clonotype has only a few counts. This chain connects TRBV7-2 to TRBJ2-2; no reliable D call. Germline assignment: CDR1 SGHTA and CDR2 FQGNSA. V was shortened by 1 base and J by 10 bases, with 16 bases between the two germline ends. This CDR3 has 15 residues. The CDR3 loop is CASSLGMGLPAELFF. CDR3 bases: TGTGCCAGCAGCTTAGGCATGGGCCTCCCCGCGGAGCTGTTTTTT.

The genes are TRBV20-1 and TRBJ1-4; a weak D match, TRBD1 (5 bases). Trimming pared 5 bases from V and 8 bases from J, leaving 12 bases between. CDR3 length: 12 amino acids. Germline V gives CDR1 DFQATT, CDR2 SNEGSKA (reference sequence). The CDR3 nucleotides are TGCAGTGCTCCTGGGGGGGACGAAAAACTGTTTTTT. This sequence encodes CSAPGGDEKLFF.